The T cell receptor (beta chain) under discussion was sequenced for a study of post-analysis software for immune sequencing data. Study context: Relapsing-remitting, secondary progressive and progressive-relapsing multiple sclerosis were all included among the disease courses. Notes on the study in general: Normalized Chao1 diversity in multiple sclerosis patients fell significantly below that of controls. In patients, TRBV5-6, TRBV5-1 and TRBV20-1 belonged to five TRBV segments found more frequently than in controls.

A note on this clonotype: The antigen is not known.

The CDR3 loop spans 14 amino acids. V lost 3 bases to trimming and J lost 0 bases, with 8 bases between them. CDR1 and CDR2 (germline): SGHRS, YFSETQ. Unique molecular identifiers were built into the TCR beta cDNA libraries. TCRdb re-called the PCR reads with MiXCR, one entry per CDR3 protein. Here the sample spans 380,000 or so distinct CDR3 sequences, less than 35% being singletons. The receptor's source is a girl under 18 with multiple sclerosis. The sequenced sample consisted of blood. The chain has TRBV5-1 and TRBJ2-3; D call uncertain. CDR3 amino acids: CASSYPDSTDTQYF. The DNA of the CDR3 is TGCGCCAGCAGCTATCCGGATAGCACAGATACGCAGTATTTT.